A selection of T cell receptor beta chains follows, all from one sample in a study of blood T cell repertoires in COVID-19. Some clones are missing from TCRdb's copy, which holds only in-frame ones; the method was immunoSEQ multiplex PCR. This sample has almost 500,000 clones, with approximately 90% found just once. The sequencing sample was made of PBMCs or T cells enriched from blood (not recorded which). These receptor sequences come from a woman aged 60-75 years who had recovered from COVID-19. Each CDR3 is given with its conserved first and last residue. D genes are given only for firm matches. Clone size is stated in some rows and not others, as once, few, many or a class when expanded.

D	J	V	size	DNA	CDR3
.	TRBJ1-1	TRBV28	once	TGTGCCAGCAGTGTACCCGAACCGGGGAACACTGAAGCTTTCTTT	CASSVPEPGNTEAFF
TRBD2	TRBJ2-4	TRBV30	.	TGTGCCTGGAGTCGATTCGTGGGGGGGGTCGCCAAAAACATTCAGTACTTC	CAWSRFVGGVAKNIQYF
.	TRBJ1-3	TRBV18	.	TGTGCCAGCTCACCAAAGCACAGCAACTCTGGAAACACCATATATTTT	CASSPKHSNSGNTIYF
TRBD2	TRBJ2-7	TRBV5-4	.	TGTGCCAGCAGCTCAGAGCGGGGGAGCTCCTACGAGCAGTACTTC	CASSSERGSSYEQYF
TRBD1	TRBJ2-7	TRBV6-5	.	TGTGCCAGCAGGTCCGGGACAGCTATCTACGAGCAGTACTTC	CASRSGTAIYEQYF
.	TRBJ1-1	TRBV3-1/TRBV3-2	.	TGTGCCAGCAGCCAAATATCGGGGATGAACACTGAAGCTTTCTTT	CASSQISGMNTEAFF
TRBD1	TRBJ2-1	TRBV4-1	.	TGCGCCAGCAGCCTCCCTAAGGGGGCGATAGACAGGGTGTATGAGCAGTTCTTC	CASSLPKGAIDRVYEQFF
TRBD1	TRBJ1-1	TRBV6-5	.	TGTGCCAGCAGACAGGGGGCTTTAGGGAACACTGAAGCTTTCTTT	CASRQGALGNTEAFF
.	TRBJ2-1	TRBV6-5	once	TGTGCCAGCAGACAGCACAATGAGCAGTTCTTC	CASRQHNEQFF
TRBD1	TRBJ1-4	TRBV7-6	.	TGTGCCAGCAGCTTAGGACAGGGGATTAATGAAAAACTGTTTTTT	CASSLGQGINEKLFF
TRBD1	TRBJ2-1	TRBV6-2/TRBV6-3	.	TGTGCCAGCAGCCGGGACAGGGCGTATGAGCAGTTCTTC	CASSRDRAYEQFF
TRBD1	TRBJ2-3	TRBV6-5	.	TGTGCCACCACGACAGGGGCTGCAGATACGCAGTATTTT	CATTTGAADTQYF
.	TRBJ1-3	TRBV5-1	.	TGCGCCAGCAGCTTACAGGGACAACCCGGAAACACCATATATTTT	CASSLQGQPGNTIYF
.	TRBJ1-4	TRBV3-1/TRBV3-2	.	TGTGCCAGCAGCCCCGGGACACAGGAAAAACTGTTTTTT	CASSPGTQEKLFF
TRBD1	TRBJ1-1	TRBV6-1	.	TGTGCCAGCAGTGAATTCGGACAGGGGATCCCTGAAGCTTTCTTT	CASSEFGQGIPEAFF
.	TRBJ1-3	TRBV2	.	TGTGCCAGCAGTGGGGGAGGTGGGGGGAGCTCTGGAAACACCATATATTTT	CASSGGGGGSSGNTIYF
.	TRBJ2-1	TRBV24-1	.	TGTGCCACCGTTATTTACAATGAGCAGTTCTTC	CATVIYNEQFF
TRBD2	TRBJ2-3	TRBV4-1	.	TGCGCCAGCAGCCCCAGGACTAGCGGTAAAGATACGCAGTATTTT	CASSPRTSGKDTQYF
TRBD2	TRBJ2-3	TRBV5-1	.	TGCGCCAGCAGCTTTAATCCTAGCGGGGGCTACACAGATACGCAGTATTTT	CASSFNPSGGYTDTQYF
TRBD1	TRBJ1-2	TRBV4-1	.	TGCGCCAGCAGCCAAGATTGGGGACAGGGGCGCTATGGCTACACCTTC	CASSQDWGQGRYGYTF
TRBD1	TRBJ1-1	TRBV24-1	.	TGTGCCACCAGTGATTGGGGGACAGGGAGGAATCAGAACACTGAAGCTTTCTTT	CATSDWGTGRNQNTEAFF
.	TRBJ1-3	TRBV6-1	.	TGTGCCAGCAGTGAAGCCCTGGGACTGATGGGGGGAAACACCATATATTTT	CASSEALGLMGGNTIYF
TRBD2	TRBJ2-1	TRBV4-1	.	TGCGCCAGCAGCCGGACTAGCGGTCCCTACAATGAGCAGTTCTTC	CASSRTSGPYNEQFF
.	TRBJ2-7	TRBV11-2	.	TGTGCCAGCAGCTTAGACGTGTACGAGCAGTACTTC	CASSLDVYEQYF
TRBD1	TRBJ1-6	TRBV19	.	TGTGCCAGTAGTACGACAGGGGACCTGTATAATTCACCCCTCCACTTT	CASSTTGDLYNSPLHF
TRBD1	TRBJ2-7	TRBV9	.	TGTGCCAGCAGCGTGCGTGGGGACAGATCCTACGAGCAGTACTTC	CASSVRGDRSYEQYF
TRBD1	TRBJ1-2	TRBV25-1	.	TGTGCCAGCAGCGACAGGGGGCGGAGTGGCTACACCTTC	CASSDRGRSGYTF
TRBD1	TRBJ1-5	TRBV3-1/TRBV3-2	.	TGTGCCAGCAGCCGCGGGACAGGGGGCGGTTTGGGCAATCAGCCCCAGCATTTT	CASSRGTGGGLGNQPQHF
.	TRBJ1-1	TRBV12-3/TRBV12-4	.	TGTGCCAGCAGCCCTACAGGGTGGGCTTTCTTT	CASSPTGWAFF
TRBD2	TRBJ2-1	TRBV13	few	TGTGCCAGCAGCTTTGGGGCGGGGGGCCTTTGGGAGCAGTTCTTC	CASSFGAGGLWEQFF
TRBD1	TRBJ2-7	TRBV7-2	once	TGTGCCAGCAGCTTGATCCCGGGACAGTCCTACGAGCAGTACTTC	CASSLIPGQSYEQYF
.	TRBJ1-4	TRBV2	.	TGTGCCAGCAGTGAACCCCAGGGTAATGAAAAACTGTTTTTT	CASSEPQGNEKLFF
TRBD1	TRBJ1-4	TRBV27	.	TGTGCCAGCAGTGCGACAGGGGAAAGAACTAATGAAAAACTGTTTTTT	CASSATGERTNEKLFF
.	TRBJ2-2	TRBV6-5	.	TGTGCCAGCACTAAAACCGGAGTGGGGGAGCTGTTTTTT	CASTKTGVGELFF
.	TRBJ1-3	TRBV29-1	.	TGCAGCGTTGAAGATGGAGGGCCTGGAAACACCATATATTTT	CSVEDGGPGNTIYF
.	TRBJ1-1	TRBV9	.	TGTGCCAGCAGCCCCGCGACAGGCCCAAGGGGCACTGAAGCTTTCTTT	CASSPATGPRGTEAFF
TRBD2	TRBJ2-1	TRBV29-1	.	TGCAGCGTCGCTACTAGCGGCTACAATGAGCAGTTCTTC	CSVATSGYNEQFF
TRBD2	TRBJ2-3	TRBV30	.	TGTGCCTGGAGTTCCGGGACTAGCGGGGGCACAGATACGCAGTATTTT	CAWSSGTSGGTDTQYF
.	TRBJ1-4	TRBV2	.	TGTGCCAGCAGGGGGGGGCAGGCGAAGGGAAAACTGTTTTTT	CASRGGQAKGKLFF
.	TRBJ1-6	TRBV5-1	.	TGCGCCAGCAGCTTGGGGGACAATAATTCACCCCTCCACTTT	CASSLGDNNSPLHF
.	TRBJ1-2	TRBV7-9	.	TGTGCCAGCAGCACCCAACAGGGAACCCCCTATGGCTACACCTTC	CASSTQQGTPYGYTF
.	TRBJ2-5	TRBV2	.	TGTGCCAGCAGTTCAGGGGTAGGAGAGACCCAGTACTTC	CASSSGVGETQYF
TRBD2	TRBJ2-4	TRBV18	.	TGTGCCAGCTCACAGACACGGGGACTAGCGGGGGAAAACATTCAGTACTTC	CASSQTRGLAGENIQYF
TRBD1	TRBJ1-2	TRBV7-2	.	TGTGCCAGCAGCACCCAGACAGGGGGGTATGGCTACACCTTC	CASSTQTGGYGYTF
.	TRBJ1-2	TRBV4-1	.	TGCGCCAGCAGCCAACCCGGACAGCTCTATGGCTACACCTTC	CASSQPGQLYGYTF
.	TRBJ1-1	TRBV9	.	TGTGCCAGCAGCGCCTCAGGGTTGAACACTGAAGCTTTCTTT	CASSASGLNTEAFF
.	TRBJ2-7	TRBV11-3	.	TGTGCCAGCAGCTCATCCTACGAGCAGTACTTC	CASSSSYEQYF
.	TRBJ2-3	TRBV3-1/TRBV3-2	.	TGTGCCAGTTCGACAGGTGGCACAGATACGCAGTATTTT	CASSTGGTDTQYF
.	TRBJ2-7	TRBV12-2	.	TGTGCAAGTCGCTTAAAACTAGCGGGGGGCGAGCAGTACTTC	CASRLKLAGGEQYF
TRBD2	TRBJ2-3	TRBV5-1	.	TGCGCCAGCAGCTTGCTGAGCGGGGGGGCCGCAGATACGCAGTATTTT	CASSLLSGGAADTQYF
.	TRBJ2-1	TRBV24-1	.	TGTGCCACCAGTGACAGGGACAATGAGCAGTTCTTC	CATSDRDNEQFF
TRBD1	TRBJ1-5	TRBV2	.	TGTGCCAGCAGTGAATCCGGGACAGCTAATCAGCCCCAGCATTTT	CASSESGTANQPQHF
.	TRBJ1-1	TRBV29-1	many	TGCAGCGTTTCCGAACGAGGCACTGAAGCTTTCTTT	CSVSERGTEAFF
TRBD1	TRBJ1-6	TRBV5-1	.	TGCGCCAGCGAAGATGGGACAGGGGGTTCACCCCTCCACTTT	CASEDGTGGSPLHF
.	TRBJ1-1	TRBV12-5	.	TGTGCTAGTGGTTTGGCTGGGGGGACTGAAGCTTTCTTT	CASGLAGGTEAFF